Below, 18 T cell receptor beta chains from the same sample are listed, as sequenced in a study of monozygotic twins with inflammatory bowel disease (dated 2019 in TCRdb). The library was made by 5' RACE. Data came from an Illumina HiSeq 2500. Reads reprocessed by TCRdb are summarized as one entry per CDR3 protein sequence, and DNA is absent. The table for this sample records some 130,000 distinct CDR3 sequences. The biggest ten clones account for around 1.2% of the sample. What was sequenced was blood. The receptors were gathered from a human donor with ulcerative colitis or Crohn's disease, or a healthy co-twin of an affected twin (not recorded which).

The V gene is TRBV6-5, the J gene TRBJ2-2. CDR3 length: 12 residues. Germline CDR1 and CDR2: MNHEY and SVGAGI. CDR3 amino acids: CASSLPSGELFF.

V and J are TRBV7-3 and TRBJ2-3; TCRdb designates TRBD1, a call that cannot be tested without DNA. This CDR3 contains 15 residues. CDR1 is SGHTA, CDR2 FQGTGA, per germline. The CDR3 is CASSFRDSSTDTQYF.

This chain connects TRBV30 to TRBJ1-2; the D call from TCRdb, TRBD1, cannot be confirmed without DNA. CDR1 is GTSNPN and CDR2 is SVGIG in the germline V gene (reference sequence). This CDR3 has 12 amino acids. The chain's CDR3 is CAWSPQAFLSAF.

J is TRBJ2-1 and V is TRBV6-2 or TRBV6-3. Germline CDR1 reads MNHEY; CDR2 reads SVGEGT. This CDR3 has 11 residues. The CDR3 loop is CASSNYNEQFF.

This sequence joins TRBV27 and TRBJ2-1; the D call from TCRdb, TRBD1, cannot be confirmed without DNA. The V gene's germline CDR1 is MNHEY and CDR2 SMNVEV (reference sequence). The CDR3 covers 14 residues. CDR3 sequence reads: CASSLRQGRDEQFF.

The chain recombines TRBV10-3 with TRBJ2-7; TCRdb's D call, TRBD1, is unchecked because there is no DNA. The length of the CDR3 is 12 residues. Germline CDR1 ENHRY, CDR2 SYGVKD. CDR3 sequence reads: CATRTGTYEQYF.

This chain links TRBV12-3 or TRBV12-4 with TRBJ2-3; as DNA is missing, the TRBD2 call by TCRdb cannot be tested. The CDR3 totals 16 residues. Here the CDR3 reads CASTLTSGRVSDTQYF.

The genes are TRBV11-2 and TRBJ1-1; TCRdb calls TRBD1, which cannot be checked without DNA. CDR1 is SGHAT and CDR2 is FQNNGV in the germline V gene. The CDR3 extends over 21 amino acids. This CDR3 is CASSSLLLVRGQGGMNTEAFF.

The CDR3 is CASSLVGVESGYTF. The chain carries TRBV5-6 and TRBJ1-2. Germline V CDR1 and CDR2: SGHDT, YYEEEE. CDR3 length: 14 residues.

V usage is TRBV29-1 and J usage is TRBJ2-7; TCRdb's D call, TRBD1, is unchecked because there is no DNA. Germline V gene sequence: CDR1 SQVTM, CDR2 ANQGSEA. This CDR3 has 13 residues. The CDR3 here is CSVEEGASMEQYF.

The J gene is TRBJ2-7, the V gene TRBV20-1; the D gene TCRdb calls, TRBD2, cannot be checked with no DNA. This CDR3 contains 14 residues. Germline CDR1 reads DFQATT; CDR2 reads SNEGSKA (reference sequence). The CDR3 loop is CSARDGGVSYEQYF.

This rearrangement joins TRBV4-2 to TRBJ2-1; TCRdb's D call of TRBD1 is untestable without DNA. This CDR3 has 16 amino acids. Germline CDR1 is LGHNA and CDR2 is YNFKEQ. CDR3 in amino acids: CASSHATGPPIGEQFF.

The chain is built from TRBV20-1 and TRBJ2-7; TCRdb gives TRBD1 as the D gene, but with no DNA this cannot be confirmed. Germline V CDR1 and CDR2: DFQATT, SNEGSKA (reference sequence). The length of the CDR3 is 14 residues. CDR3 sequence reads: CSAQGHPRSYEQYF.

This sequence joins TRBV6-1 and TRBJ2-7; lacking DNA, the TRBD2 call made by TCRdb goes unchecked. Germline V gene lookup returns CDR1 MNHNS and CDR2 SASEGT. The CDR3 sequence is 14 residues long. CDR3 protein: CANSETSGSYEQYF.

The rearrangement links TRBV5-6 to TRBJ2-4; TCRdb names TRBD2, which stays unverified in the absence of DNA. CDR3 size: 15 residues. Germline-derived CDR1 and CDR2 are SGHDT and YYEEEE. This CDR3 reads CASSPRGGGQNMQYF.

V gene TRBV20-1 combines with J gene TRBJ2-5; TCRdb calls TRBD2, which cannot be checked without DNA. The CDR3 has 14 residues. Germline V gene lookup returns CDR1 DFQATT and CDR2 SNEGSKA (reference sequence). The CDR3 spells CSAPELAHKETQYF.

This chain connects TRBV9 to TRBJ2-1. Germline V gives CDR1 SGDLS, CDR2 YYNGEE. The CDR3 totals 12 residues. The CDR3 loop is CASSSENYEQFF.

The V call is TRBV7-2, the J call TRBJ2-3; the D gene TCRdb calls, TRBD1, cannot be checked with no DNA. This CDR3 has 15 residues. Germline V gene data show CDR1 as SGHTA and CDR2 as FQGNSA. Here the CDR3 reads CASSFDRGRGDTQYF.